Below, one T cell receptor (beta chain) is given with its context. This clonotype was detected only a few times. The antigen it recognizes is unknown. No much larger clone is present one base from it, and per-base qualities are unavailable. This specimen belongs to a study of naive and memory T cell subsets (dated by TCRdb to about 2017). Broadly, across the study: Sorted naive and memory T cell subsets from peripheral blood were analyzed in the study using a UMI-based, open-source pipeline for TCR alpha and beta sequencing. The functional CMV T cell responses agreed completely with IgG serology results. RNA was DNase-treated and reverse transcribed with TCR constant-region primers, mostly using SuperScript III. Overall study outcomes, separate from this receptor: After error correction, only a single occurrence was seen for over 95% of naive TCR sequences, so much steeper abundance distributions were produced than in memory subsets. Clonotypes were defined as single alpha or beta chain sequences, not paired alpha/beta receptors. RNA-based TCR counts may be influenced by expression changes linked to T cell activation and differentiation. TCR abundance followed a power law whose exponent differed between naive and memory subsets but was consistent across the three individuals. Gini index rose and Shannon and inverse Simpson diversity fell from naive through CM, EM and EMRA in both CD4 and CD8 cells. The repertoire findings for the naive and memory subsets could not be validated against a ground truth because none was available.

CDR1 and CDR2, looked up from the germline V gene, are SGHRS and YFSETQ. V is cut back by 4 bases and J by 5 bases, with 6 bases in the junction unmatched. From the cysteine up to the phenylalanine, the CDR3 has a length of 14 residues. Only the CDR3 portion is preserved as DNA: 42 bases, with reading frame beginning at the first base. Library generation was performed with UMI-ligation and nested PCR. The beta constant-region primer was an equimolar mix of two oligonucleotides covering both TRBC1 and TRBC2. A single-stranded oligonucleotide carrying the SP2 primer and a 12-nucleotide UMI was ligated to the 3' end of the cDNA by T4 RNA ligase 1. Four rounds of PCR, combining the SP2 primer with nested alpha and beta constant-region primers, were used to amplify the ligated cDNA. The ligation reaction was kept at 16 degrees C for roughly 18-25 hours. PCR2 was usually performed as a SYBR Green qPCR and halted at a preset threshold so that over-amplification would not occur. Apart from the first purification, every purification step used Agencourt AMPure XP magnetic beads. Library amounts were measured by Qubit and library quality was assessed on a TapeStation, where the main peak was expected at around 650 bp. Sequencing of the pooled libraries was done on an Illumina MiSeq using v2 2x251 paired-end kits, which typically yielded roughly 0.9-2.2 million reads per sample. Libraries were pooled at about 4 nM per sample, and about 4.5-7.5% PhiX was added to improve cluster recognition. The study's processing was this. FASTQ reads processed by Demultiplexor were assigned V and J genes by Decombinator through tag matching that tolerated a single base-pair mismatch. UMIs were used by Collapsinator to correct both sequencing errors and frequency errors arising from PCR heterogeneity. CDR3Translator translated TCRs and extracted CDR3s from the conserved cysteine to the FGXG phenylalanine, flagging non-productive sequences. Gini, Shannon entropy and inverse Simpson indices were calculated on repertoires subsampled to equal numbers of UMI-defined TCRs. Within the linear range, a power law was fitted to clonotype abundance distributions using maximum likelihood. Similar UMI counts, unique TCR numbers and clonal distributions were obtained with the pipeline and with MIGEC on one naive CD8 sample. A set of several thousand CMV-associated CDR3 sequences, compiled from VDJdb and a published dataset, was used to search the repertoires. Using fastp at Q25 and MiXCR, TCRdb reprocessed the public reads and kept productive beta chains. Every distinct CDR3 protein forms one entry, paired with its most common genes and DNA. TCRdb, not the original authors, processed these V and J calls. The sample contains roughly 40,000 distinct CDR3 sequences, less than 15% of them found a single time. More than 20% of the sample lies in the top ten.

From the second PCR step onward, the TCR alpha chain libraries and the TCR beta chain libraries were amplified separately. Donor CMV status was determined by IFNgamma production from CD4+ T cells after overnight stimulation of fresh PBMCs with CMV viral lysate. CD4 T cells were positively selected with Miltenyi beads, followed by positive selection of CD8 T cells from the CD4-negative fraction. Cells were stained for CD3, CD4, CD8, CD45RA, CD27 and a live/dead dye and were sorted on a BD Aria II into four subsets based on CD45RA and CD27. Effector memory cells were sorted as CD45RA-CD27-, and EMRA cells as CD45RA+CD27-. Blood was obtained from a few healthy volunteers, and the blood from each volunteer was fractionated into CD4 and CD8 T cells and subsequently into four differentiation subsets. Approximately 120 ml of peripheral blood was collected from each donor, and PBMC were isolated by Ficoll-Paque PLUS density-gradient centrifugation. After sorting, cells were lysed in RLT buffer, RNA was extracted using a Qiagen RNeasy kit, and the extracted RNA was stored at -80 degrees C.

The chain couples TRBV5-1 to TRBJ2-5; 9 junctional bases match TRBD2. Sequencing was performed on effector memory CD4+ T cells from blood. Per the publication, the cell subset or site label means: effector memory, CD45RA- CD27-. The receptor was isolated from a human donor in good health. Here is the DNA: TGCGCCAGCAGCACCTTAGCGGGAGACGAGACCCAGTACTTC. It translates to CASSTLAGDETQYF.